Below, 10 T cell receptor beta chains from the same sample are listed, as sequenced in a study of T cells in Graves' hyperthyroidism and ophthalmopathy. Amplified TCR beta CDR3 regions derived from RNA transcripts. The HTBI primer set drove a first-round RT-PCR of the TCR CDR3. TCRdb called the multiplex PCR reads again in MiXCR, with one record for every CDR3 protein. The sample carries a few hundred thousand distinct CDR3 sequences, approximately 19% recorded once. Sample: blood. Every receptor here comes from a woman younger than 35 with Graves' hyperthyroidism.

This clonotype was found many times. This CDR3 is CASSYDGQPQHF. Here the CDR3 DNA reads TGTGCCAGCAGTTACGACGGACAGCCCCAGCATTTT. The gene calls are TRBV6-5 and TRBJ1-5; D call uncertain. From germline, CDR1 is MNHEY and CDR2 SVGAGI. V dropped 2 bases and J dropped 7 bases, with 6 bases sitting between them. The CDR3 loop spans 12 amino acids.

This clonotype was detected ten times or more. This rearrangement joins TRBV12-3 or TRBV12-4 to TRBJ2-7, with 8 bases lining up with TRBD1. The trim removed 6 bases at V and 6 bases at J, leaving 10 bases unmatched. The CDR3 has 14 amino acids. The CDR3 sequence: CASSYWTGQFEQYF. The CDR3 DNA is TGTGCCAGCAGCTACTGGACAGGGCAGTTCGAGCAGTACTTC.

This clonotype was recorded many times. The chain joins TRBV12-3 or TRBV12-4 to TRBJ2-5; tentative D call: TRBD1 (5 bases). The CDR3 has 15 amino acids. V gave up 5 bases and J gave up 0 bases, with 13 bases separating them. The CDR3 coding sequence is TGTGCCAGCAGTACCCAGGGATATTACCAAGAGACCCAGTACTTC. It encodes CASSTQGYYQETQYF.

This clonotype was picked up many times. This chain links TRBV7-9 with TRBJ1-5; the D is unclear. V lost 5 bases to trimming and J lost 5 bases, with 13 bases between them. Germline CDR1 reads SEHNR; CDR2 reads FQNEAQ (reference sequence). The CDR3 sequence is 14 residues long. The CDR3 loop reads CASSERGFDQPQHF. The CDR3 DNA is TGTGCCAGCAGCGAACGGGGATTCGATCAGCCCCAGCATTTT.

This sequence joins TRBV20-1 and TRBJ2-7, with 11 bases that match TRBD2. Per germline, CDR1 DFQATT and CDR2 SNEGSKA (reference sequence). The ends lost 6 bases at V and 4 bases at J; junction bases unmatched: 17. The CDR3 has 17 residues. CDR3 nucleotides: TGCAGTGCCCCGACTCTAGCGGGGGGCCTCCCTTCTTACGAGCAGTACTTC. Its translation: CSAPTLAGGLPSYEQYF.

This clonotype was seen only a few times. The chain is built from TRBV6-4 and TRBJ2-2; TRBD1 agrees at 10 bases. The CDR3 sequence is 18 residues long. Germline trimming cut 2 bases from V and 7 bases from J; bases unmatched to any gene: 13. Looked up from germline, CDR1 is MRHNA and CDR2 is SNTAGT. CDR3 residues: CASSDMDRGTLGDGELFF. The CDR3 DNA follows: TGTGCCAGCAGTGACATGGACAGGGGGACGCTCGGAGACGGGGAGCTGTTTTTT.

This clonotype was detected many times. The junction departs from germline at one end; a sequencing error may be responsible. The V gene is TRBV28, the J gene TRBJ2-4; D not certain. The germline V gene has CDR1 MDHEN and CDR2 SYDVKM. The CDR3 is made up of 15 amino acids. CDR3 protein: CASSSPGGLKYIQYF. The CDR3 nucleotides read TGTGCCAGCAGTTCCCCTGGTGGGCTCAAATACATTCAGTACTTC. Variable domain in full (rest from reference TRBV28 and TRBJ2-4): DVKVTQSSRYLVKRTGEKVFLECVQDMDHENMFWYRQDPGLGLRLIYFSYDVKMKEKGDIPEGYSVSREKKERFSLILESASTNQTSMYLCASSSPGGLKYIQYFGAGTRLSVL.

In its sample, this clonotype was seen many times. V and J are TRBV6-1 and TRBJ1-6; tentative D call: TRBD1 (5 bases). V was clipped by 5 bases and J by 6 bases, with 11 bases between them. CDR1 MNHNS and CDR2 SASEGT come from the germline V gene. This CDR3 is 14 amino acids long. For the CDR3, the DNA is TGTGCCAGCAGTAGGGGACGGCTTAATTCACCCCTCCACTTT. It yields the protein CASSRGRLNSPLHF.

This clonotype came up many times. CDR3 in amino acids: CASSLVDSGYTF. The CDR3 coding sequence is TGTGCCAGCAGCTTAGTGGACTCCGGCTACACCTTC. V usage is TRBV7-9 and J usage is TRBJ1-2; no reliable D call. The CDR3 totals 12 residues. Germline CDR1 is SEHNR and CDR2 is FQNEAQ (reference sequence). The ends were cut back, 1 base at V and 8 bases at J, with 8 bases in the middle.

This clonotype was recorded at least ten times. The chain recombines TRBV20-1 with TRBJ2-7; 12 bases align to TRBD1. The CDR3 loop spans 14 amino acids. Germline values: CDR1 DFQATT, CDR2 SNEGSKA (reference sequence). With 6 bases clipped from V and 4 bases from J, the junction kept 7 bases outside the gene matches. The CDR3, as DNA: TGCAGTGCCATTCCGGGACAGGGGGCGTACGAGCAGTACTTC. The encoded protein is CSAIPGQGAYEQYF.